The T cell receptor beta chain described here comes from a study of control samples from healthy donors and cancer patients. The CDR3 runs 17 residues. Between the trimmed V and J ends, which lost 8 bases and 1 base, there was a span of 23 bases. CDR1 is LNHDA, CDR2 SQIVND, per germline (reference sequence). This table comes from immunoSEQ multiplex PCR, and its TCRdb copy is limited to in-frame clones, with some not included. The table lists 90,000 to 120,000 clones, roughly 79% of them singletons. This TCR derives from a man between 18 and 35 years old in good health. The chain links TRBV19 to TRBJ1-1; D unresolved. Sequenced: blood. CDR3 in DNA: TGTGCCAGTTCCATAGGCCGGCGGCTGAACTGGAACACTGAAGCTTTCTTT. Translated, it gives CASSIGRRLNWNTEAFF.